This section outlines one T cell receptor beta chain sequence together with its context. This clonotype was counted between two and nine times. Its target antigen remains unknown. Base qualities are not recorded, but no much larger clone differs from it by a single base. This sample is part of a study of CD8 T cells in ankylosing spondylitis (dated by TCRdb to 2016 to 2017). Background for the entire study: The study set out to find disease-linked TCR variants by profiling T cell receptor beta repertoires in ankylosing spondylitis patients and healthy donors. The whole study cohort included about a hundred healthy donors and 25 ankylosing spondylitis patients. Peripheral blood samples were taken, and synovial fluid was additionally collected from ankylosing spondylitis patients.

From cysteine to phenylalanine, the CDR3 is 14 amino acids long. Here the CDR3 DNA is all that survives: 42 bases in frame from base 1. Deletion took 4 bases off V and 2 bases off J, with a span of 11 bases between the germline ends. Overall results and qualifications from the work: The disease-linked clones had a CD8+ phenotype and were found at relatively low frequencies in peripheral blood. Some motif variants were previously reported in synovial fluid and blood of reactive arthritis patients, suggesting common disease-initiation mechanisms. Blood from ankylosing spondylitis patients appeared to be characterized by a TCR beta motif composed of 7 to 9 highly homologous amino acid variants. The disease-linked clones were reported as significantly enriched in matched synovial fluid samples from ankylosing spondylitis patients.

The instrument given in TCRdb is Illumina HiSeq 2500. Quantitative 5'-RACE with molecular barcodes was the method used to prepare the TCR beta libraries. On the authors' methods: Disease-linked TCR variants were identified with a new computational method built on a probabilistic model of VDJ rearrangement. The public sequencing data were trimmed at Q25 with fastp and processed into clonotypes with MiXCR by TCRdb, which kept only in-frame beta chains. Under each unique CDR3 protein, matching rows form one entry showing the most common genes and DNA. Here the V and J calls rest on TCRdb's processing, not on the authors' analysis. This sample lists 200,000 to 250,000 distinct CDR3 sequences; roughly 10% were detected once. Under 7% of the sample belongs to the ten largest clones.

This sequence originates from a male donor with ankylosing spondylitis or in good health (not recorded which). Sequenced input: blood, either unsorted or a sorted T cell fraction (not recorded which). Rearrangement joined TRBV12-3 or TRBV12-4 to TRBJ2-5; a weak D assignment points to TRBD1 (5 bases agree). This receptor has the CDR3 CASSSSRQQETQYF. In nucleotide form, the sequence is TGTGCCAGCAGTTCCAGTCGACAGCAAGAGACCCAGTACTTC.